The rows below give T cell receptor beta chains drawn from one sample of a study of CD8+CD57+ T cells in acquired aplastic anemia. TCRdb recomputed calls from the reads with MiXCR, one row per CDR3 protein. The sample gives 65,000 to 85,000 distinct CDR3 sequences, almost 55% of which show up once; around 8.3% is in the top ten. The sample was sorted CD4+, CD8+, or CD8+CD57+ T cells (not recorded which) from PBMCs. These receptor sequences come from a human donor in good health, serving as a control. Both conserved end residues are part of each CDR3. The D gene is left open where the match is weak. Expanded clones are given a class, and other clones once, few, many or no size at all.

clone_size,v_call,d_call,j_call,cdr3_aa,cdr3_nt
.,TRBV10-3,.,TRBJ1-6,CASNPGSGSPLHF,TGTGCCAGCAACCCAGGGTCGGGTTCACCCCTCCACTTT
few,TRBV6-1,TRBD1,TRBJ1-2,CASLTGDGGYTF,TGTGCCAGCCTGACAGGGGATGGCGGCTACACCTTC
.,TRBV25-1,.,TRBJ1-6,CASSGPHSPLHF,TGTGCCAGCAGTGGACCACATTCACCCCTCCACTTT
.,TRBV29-1,TRBD2,TRBJ2-7,CSVEAGGPYEQYF,TGCAGCGTTGAAGCGGGAGGGCCGTATGAGCAGTACTTC
many,TRBV4-1,TRBD1,TRBJ1-2,CASSQQPGQTLYGYTF,TGCGCCAGCAGCCAGCAACCGGGACAGACCCTCTATGGCTACACCTTC
once,TRBV7-3,.,TRBJ2-1,CASSALASSYNEQFF,TGTGCCAGCAGCGCCCTGGCTAGCTCCTACAATGAGCAGTTCTTC
.,TRBV28,.,TRBJ1-2,CAGSATGTSLRGYTF,TGTGCCGGCAGCGCTACCGGGACAAGCCTTCGGGGCTACACCTTC
many,TRBV27,TRBD2,TRBJ2-1,CASSWTSGGNEQFF,TGTGCCAGCAGTTGGACTAGCGGAGGCAATGAGCAGTTCTTC
few,TRBV20-1,.,TRBJ2-7,CSGEGRDNYEQYF,TGCAGTGGGGAAGGCAGGGATAACTACGAGCAGTACTTC
many,TRBV5-1,.,TRBJ2-7,CASWITNRDKMGEQYF,TGCGCCAGCTGGATAACGAACCGGGACAAAATGGGCGAGCAGTACTTC
few,TRBV19,TRBD1,TRBJ2-7,CASSTRQGYEQYF,TGTGCCAGTAGTACCCGACAGGGCTACGAGCAGTACTTC
.,TRBV9,TRBD1,TRBJ1-2,CASSVQRTGGAGDYGYTF,TGTGCCAGCAGCGTCCAGCGGACAGGGGGCGCGGGGGACTATGGCTACACCTTC
.,TRBV15,.,TRBJ1-5,CATSRGGLSNQPQHF,TGTGCCACCAGCAGAGGTGGGCTCAGCAATCAGCCCCAGCATTTT
many,TRBV20-1,.,TRBJ2-1,CSAEAGASPNEQFF,TGCAGTGCCGAGGCCGGTGCGAGTCCGAATGAGCAGTTCTTC
.,TRBV10-3,TRBD1,TRBJ2-7,CASGQGAPGEQYF,TGTGCCAGCGGACAGGGGGCTCCGGGGGAGCAGTACTTC
.,TRBV19,TRBD1,TRBJ2-1,CASSRTGVSYNEQFF,TGTGCCAGTAGTAGGACAGGGGTCTCCTACAATGAGCAGTTCTTC
many,TRBV13,.,TRBJ2-7,CASSPKTGHEQYF,TGTGCCAGCAGCCCTAAGACTGGCCACGAGCAGTACTTC
many,TRBV5-1,.,TRBJ2-1,CASSLPRLDYNEQFF,TGCGCCAGCAGCTTGCCTCGACTAGACTACAATGAGCAGTTCTTC
many,TRBV27,.,TRBJ1-2,CASSSIDGLGRYTF,TGTGCCAGCAGTTCCATCGACGGCCTGGGACGCTACACCTTC
many,TRBV7-2,.,TRBJ2-7,CASSSIRLYEQYF,TGTGCCAGCAGCTCCATACGTCTCTACGAGCAGTACTTC
.,TRBV2,TRBD1,TRBJ1-5,CASRLGTGNQPQHF,TGTGCCAGCAGGTTGGGGACAGGGAATCAGCCCCAGCATTTT
.,TRBV29-1,TRBD1,TRBJ2-3,CSVNRGNTDTQYF,TGCAGCGTAAACAGGGGAAACACAGATACGCAGTATTTT
.,TRBV6-4,.,TRBJ1-6,CASSERSNYNSPLHF,TGTGCCAGCAGTGAGCGGTCTAACTATAATTCACCCCTCCACTTT
many,TRBV19,TRBD2,TRBJ2-1,CASTGGLAGSYEQFF,TGTGCCAGTACGGGGGGACTAGCGGGTAGCTATGAGCAGTTCTTC
.,TRBV15,.,TRBJ2-7,CATSNEDTSYEQYF,TGTGCCACCAGCAATGAGGACACATCCTACGAGCAGTACTTC
many,TRBV5-4,.,TRBJ2-7,CASSLAADYEQYF,TGTGCCAGCAGCTTGGCAGCAGATTACGAGCAGTACTTC
.,TRBV2,TRBD1,TRBJ2-7,CASILGTDLSCNEQYF,TGTGCCAGCATCCTCGGGACAGACCTATCCTGCAATGAGCAGTACTTC
.,TRBV4-1,TRBD2,TRBJ2-3,CASSQVPSGGVSTDTQYF,TGCGCCAGCAGCCAAGTTCCTAGCGGGGGGGTAAGCACAGATACGCAGTATTTT